Listed below are T cell receptor beta chains from one sample, sequenced in a study of T cells after yellow fever vaccination. MiXCR, applied by TCRdb to the 5' RACE reads, yields one record per CDR3 protein. The data hold about 220,000 distinct CDR3 sequences, with 3% to 3.5% observed a single time. Sequenced material: CD4+ T cells sorted from PBMCs, taken 10 days after the yellow fever booster vaccination. Every receptor here comes from a young man who received the YFV17D yellow fever vaccine. CDR3s include the opening cysteine and the closing phenylalanine or tryptophan. D genes are given only for firm matches. Clone size is shown for a subset of rows, as once, few, many or a class of expanded clone.

size | D | J | V | DNA | CDR3
few | NA | TRBJ1-1 | TRBV2 | TGTGCCAGCGTCCTGGGAAGACCGAACACTGAAGCTTTCTTT | CASVLGRPNTEAFF
many | TRBD2 | TRBJ2-3 | TRBV10-3 | TGTGCCATCAGGCGGGGACTAGCGGGGGGGCAGGGCACAGATACGCAGTATTTT | CAIRRGLAGGQGTDTQYF
NA | NA | TRBJ2-3 | TRBV20-1 | TGCAGTGCTCCCAACATGTTGGGGCCCGGAAAAGATACGCAGTATTTT | CSAPNMLGPGKDTQYF
few | NA | TRBJ1-6 | TRBV4-3 | TGCGCCAGCAGCCTCGAGCGCCATAATTCACCCCTCCACTTT | CASSLERHNSPLHF
NA | NA | TRBJ2-3 | TRBV18 | TGTGCCAGCTCACCACAGGCTGGTAGTACAGATACGCAGTATTTT | CASSPQAGSTDTQYF
many | TRBD2 | TRBJ2-1 | TRBV28 | TGTGCCACCGGGACTAGCGGGGGGGAAAGATACAATGAGCAGTTCTTC | CATGTSGGERYNEQFF
few | NA | TRBJ1-1 | TRBV12-3/TRBV12-4 | TGTGCCAGCACCTTCCAGGCGCTGAACACTGAAGCTTTCTTT | CASTFQALNTEAFF
many | TRBD2 | TRBJ2-6 | TRBV5-5 | TGTGCCAGCATCGAGACGGGACTACTTTCTGGGGCCAACGTCCTGACTTTC | CASIETGLLSGANVLTF
many | TRBD1 | TRBJ1-2 | TRBV5-1 | TGCGCCAGCAGCTTGGGTCTGGGACAGAACTATGGCTACACCTTC | CASSLGLGQNYGYTF
many | NA | TRBJ1-1 | TRBV5-1 | TGCGCCAGCAGCTTGATGGGAGTTTGGAACACTGAAGCTTTCTTT | CASSLMGVWNTEAFF
NA | NA | TRBJ1-2 | TRBV28 | TGTGCCAGCAGTTCCCCCGGGGCCTCGGACGGGAGATTTGGCTACACCTTC | CASSSPGASDGRFGYTF
many | NA | TRBJ1-2 | TRBV4-3 | TGCGCCAGCAGCCAAGAAAATACAGCACCCTATGGCTACACCTTC | CASSQENTAPYGYTF
many | NA | TRBJ1-6 | TRBV6-1 | TGTGCCAGCAGCCTTGTGGGAGGCACCCGTTCACCCCTCCACTTT | CASSLVGGTRSPLHF
few | NA | TRBJ2-7 | TRBV18 | TGTGCCAGCTCTCACGGAGGGGGAGGCTACGAGCAGTACTTC | CASSHGGGGYEQYF
many | NA | TRBJ2-7 | TRBV29-1 | TGCAGCGTTGAAGCGATGGGGATTCCCTACGAGCAGTACTTC | CSVEAMGIPYEQYF
NA | TRBD2 | TRBJ2-6 | TRBV4-2 | TGTGCCAGCAGCCAAGCCTCGCTTGCGGGGGGCCCCTCTGGGGCCAACGTCCTGACTTTC | CASSQASLAGGPSGANVLTF
many | NA | TRBJ1-2 | TRBV7-2 | TGTGCCAGCAGCTGGGGGATCGGAAAAGGCTACACCTTC | CASSWGIGKGYTF
many | NA | TRBJ1-5 | TRBV20-1 | TGCAGTGCCCGTGGGGTAGCGAATCAGCCCCAGCATTTT | CSARGVANQPQHF
many | NA | TRBJ1-5 | TRBV6-6 | TGTGCCAGCATTCCCGGGGGGGGGCAGCCCCAGCATTTT | CASIPGGGQPQHF
few | NA | TRBJ2-3 | TRBV10-2 | TGCGCCAGCAGGCCTACTCGGACATTCACAGATACGCAGTATTTT | CASRPTRTFTDTQYF
many | NA | TRBJ2-5 | TRBV6-5 | TGTGCCAGCAGCTTCGGACGGCTACAAGAGACCCAGTACTTC | CASSFGRLQETQYF
many | NA | TRBJ2-5 | TRBV4-3 | TGCGCCAGCAGCCAAGCGGCAGGGGTCGGGACCCAGTACTTC | CASSQAAGVGTQYF
NA | NA | TRBJ2-5 | TRBV20-1 | TGCAGTGCTAGAAGCGTGGAGGGGCGGGAGACCCAGTACTTC | CSARSVEGRETQYF
few | NA | TRBJ2-2 | TRBV6-2/TRBV6-3 | TGTGCCAGTATTTCCCTCCCCGGAATTAGTGGAACCGGGGAGCTGTTTTTT | CASISLPGISGTGELFF
many | NA | TRBJ2-3 | TRBV7-9 | TGTGCCAGCAGTCCGACTTCGCCCACGCAGTATTTT | CASSPTSPTQYF
few | TRBD1 | TRBJ2-1 | TRBV5-1 | TGCGCCAGCAGCTTGGGACAGGGCCCCCACAATGAGCAGTTCTTC | CASSLGQGPHNEQFF
few | TRBD2 | TRBJ2-2 | TRBV7-3 | TGTGCCAGCAGCTCTAGCGGGGGGGCCGGGGAGCTGTTTTTT | CASSSSGGAGELFF
few | TRBD2 | TRBJ2-1 | TRBV20-1 | TGCAGTGCTAGCGGTAGCGGGGGGGACAATGAGCAGTTCTTC | CSASGSGGDNEQFF
NA | NA | TRBJ1-2 | TRBV20-1 | TGCAGTGCTAGTTTAAACGGCTACACCTTC | CSASLNGYTF
NA | NA | TRBJ1-2 | TRBV20-1 | TGCAGTGCTCCGGACCAACATGGCTACACCTTC | CSAPDQHGYTF
many | NA | TRBJ2-3 | TRBV4-3 | TGCGCCAGCAGCCAAACAGGAGGGACAGGCACAGATACGCAGTATTTT | CASSQTGGTGTDTQYF
NA | TRBD1 | TRBJ2-6 | TRBV5-1 | TGCGCCAGCAGCTTGACTGGGACAGGGGGCGGTCCCGGGGCCAACGTCCTGACTTTC | CASSLTGTGGGPGANVLTF
many | TRBD2 | TRBJ2-3 | TRBV5-1 | TGCGCCAGCAGCCCTAGCGGGGGGGCTTTAGCAGATACGCAGTATTTT | CASSPSGGALADTQYF
NA | TRBD1 | TRBJ2-5 | TRBV19 | TGTGCCAGTAGTATCCGCGGGACAGGGGGCCTCCACCAAGAGACCCAGTACTTC | CASSIRGTGGLHQETQYF
many | TRBD1 | TRBJ1-4 | TRBV5-1 | TGCGCCAGCAGCTTTAGCGCCGGGACAGTAAAGCGTGAAAAACTGTTTTTT | CASSFSAGTVKREKLFF
many | TRBD2 | TRBJ2-3 | TRBV5-4 | TGTGCCAGCAGCGGACTAGTGGAAGATACGCAGTATTTT | CASSGLVEDTQYF
many | TRBD1 | TRBJ2-5 | TRBV12-5 | TGTGCTAGTGGTTTGGGGGACAGTACCCAAGAGACCCAGTACTTC | CASGLGDSTQETQYF
many | NA | TRBJ1-5 | TRBV20-1 | TGCAGTGCTAGATACAGCAATCAGCCCCAGCATTTT | CSARYSNQPQHF
many | NA | TRBJ1-2 | TRBV6-2/TRBV6-3 | TGTGCCACCGGGGCCGGGACGGCTTATGGCTACACCTTC | CATGAGTAYGYTF
few | TRBD1 | TRBJ1-2 | TRBV20-1 | TGCAGTGCTAGAGCCCCCGGGACAGGGTCCCTAGACACCTTC | CSARAPGTGSLDTF
many | NA | TRBJ1-4 | TRBV12-3/TRBV12-4 | TGTGCCAGCAGTTTTGGGGGAGGCGATGAAAAACTGTTTTTT | CASSFGGGDEKLFF
few | NA | TRBJ2-5 | TRBV21-1 | TGTGCCAGCAGCAAAGCGCGTGACGGGGTGAGATACCAAGAGACCCAGTACTTC | CASSKARDGVRYQETQYF
many | NA | TRBJ2-5 | TRBV5-6 | TGTGCCAGCAGCTTGGGACAGGCGCTACAAGAGACCCAGTACTTC | CASSLGQALQETQYF
NA | TRBD1 | TRBJ1-2 | TRBV14 | TGTGCCAGCAGCCAAGTGGGACAGGGACACTATGGCTACACCTTC | CASSQVGQGHYGYTF
many | NA | TRBJ1-2 | TRBV2 | TGTGCCACCCAAGGTGGGGGCTACTATGGCTACACCTTC | CATQGGGYYGYTF
few | TRBD1 | TRBJ1-1 | TRBV14 | TGTGCCAGCAGTGTAGACGCAGGGGGCTACACTGAAGCTTTCTTT | CASSVDAGGYTEAFF
many | NA | TRBJ2-3 | TRBV20-1 | TGCAGTGCTGAATATTCTAGCACAGATACGCAGTATTTT | CSAEYSSTDTQYF
many | TRBD1 | TRBJ1-2 | TRBV5-1 | TGCGCCAGCAGCTTGGACCCAGGGGGAGTGAATGGCTACACCTTC | CASSLDPGGVNGYTF
NA | TRBD1 | TRBJ2-3 | TRBV19 | TGTGCCAGTAGTCCGGGACAGTACACAGATACGCAGTATTTT | CASSPGQYTDTQYF
few | TRBD1 | TRBJ2-6 | TRBV5-1 | TGCGCCAGCAGCCACTACGGACAGGGTAGATCTGGGGCCAACGTCCTGACTTTC | CASSHYGQGRSGANVLTF
many | NA | TRBJ1-2 | TRBV7-9 | TGTGCCAGCAGCTCCCCGCAGCCGGGCCTCTATGGCTACACCTTC | CASSSPQPGLYGYTF
many | NA | TRBJ2-3 | TRBV18 | TGTGCCAGCTCACCATCCAGGAGCACAGATACGCAGTATTTT | CASSPSRSTDTQYF
many | NA | TRBJ1-2 | TRBV4-1 | TGCGCCAGCAGCCAAGGAACAGTCGGCTACACCTTC | CASSQGTVGYTF